This is a list of T cell receptor beta chains from one sample in a study of regulatory T cells in long-lasting Graves disease. Using its own MiXCR run on the multiplex PCR reads, TCRdb lists one record per CDR3 protein. Of 450,000 to 600,000 distinct CDR3 sequences in the sample, 13% are singletons; the top ten hold 8% to 10%. The sample was also linked to a second study, of T cells in Graves' hyperthyroidism and ophthalmopathy.

The sample in question was peripheral blood mononuclear cells (PBMCs), obtained at new diagnosis, from a patient treated with antithyroid drugs. The receptors were sampled from a man younger than 45 with Graves disease. Each CDR3 is given with its conserved first and last residue. D genes are given only for firm matches. The size of a clone is reported for some rows only, either as once, few or many, or as a class for expanded clones.

CDR3nt: TGTGCCAGCAGTGCCTTGGACAGGGCGATCGCTGAAGCTTTCTTT; CDR3aa: CASSALDRAIAEAFF; v_gene: TRBV28; abundance: many; j_gene: TRBJ1-1; d_gene: TRBD1
CDR3nt: TGCGCCAGCAGACTTGCCACGAACACTGAAGCTTTCTTT; CDR3aa: CASRLATNTEAFF; v_gene: TRBV5-1; abundance: many; j_gene: TRBJ1-1; d_gene: NA
CDR3nt: TGTGCCAGCAGCCAAATGAGAGGAGGCTACACCTTC; CDR3aa: CASSQMRGGYTF; v_gene: TRBV3-1; abundance: NA; j_gene: TRBJ1-2; d_gene: NA
CDR3nt: TGTGCCAGCAGCCTACCCGACAGGGGAATAGGTAATGAGCAGTTCTTC; CDR3aa: CASSLPDRGIGNEQFF; v_gene: TRBV14; abundance: NA; j_gene: TRBJ2-1; d_gene: TRBD1
CDR3nt: TGTGCCAGCAGCCAAGCACTAGCGGGCCGGGATGAGCAGTTCTTC; CDR3aa: CASSQALAGRDEQFF; v_gene: TRBV4-2; abundance: few; j_gene: TRBJ2-1; d_gene: TRBD2
CDR3nt: TGTGCCAGCAGCCAAGCTTTCGAGGGACTAGCGTTTCCAGATACGCAGTATTTT; CDR3aa: CASSQAFEGLAFPDTQYF; v_gene: TRBV14; abundance: many; j_gene: TRBJ2-3; d_gene: TRBD2
CDR3nt: TGCGCCAGCAGCCAAAGCTTGGCAGACACTGAAGCTTTCTTT; CDR3aa: CASSQSLADTEAFF; v_gene: TRBV4-1; abundance: many; j_gene: TRBJ1-1; d_gene: NA
CDR3nt: TGTGCCAGCTCACCAGGACAGGGTTCACCCCTCCACTTT; CDR3aa: CASSPGQGSPLHF; v_gene: TRBV18; abundance: many; j_gene: TRBJ1-6; d_gene: TRBD1
CDR3nt: TGTGCCAGCTCACGAACTGGGACAGGCAATACAGATACGCAGTATTTT; CDR3aa: CASSRTGTGNTDTQYF; v_gene: TRBV18; abundance: NA; j_gene: TRBJ2-3; d_gene: TRBD1
CDR3nt: TGTGCCAGCAGCTTCGCGCAGGGGGCAGACAATGAGCAGTTCTTC; CDR3aa: CASSFAQGADNEQFF; v_gene: TRBV11-3; abundance: NA; j_gene: TRBJ2-1; d_gene: TRBD1
CDR3nt: TGTGCCAGCAGTTTGCCGAAAGGGGATACGCAGTATTTT; CDR3aa: CASSLPKGDTQYF; v_gene: TRBV28; abundance: many; j_gene: TRBJ2-3; d_gene: NA
CDR3nt: TGTGCCAGCAGTGAAGCCAACTGGGCGGATGGCTACACCTTC; CDR3aa: CASSEANWADGYTF; v_gene: TRBV2; abundance: NA; j_gene: TRBJ1-2; d_gene: NA
CDR3nt: TGTGCCAGCAGTGAACGGCCCTCCCTAGCGGGACAGTTCTTC; CDR3aa: CASSERPSLAGQFF; v_gene: TRBV6-1; abundance: many; j_gene: TRBJ2-1; d_gene: TRBD2
CDR3nt: TGTGCCAGCAGCGGCGGCCCAGCTAGCAATCAGCCCCAGCATTTT; CDR3aa: CASSGGPASNQPQHF; v_gene: TRBV2; abundance: many; j_gene: TRBJ1-5; d_gene: NA
CDR3nt: TGTGCCAGCAGCTTTCCCGCGGGGAGGACACTTGGTGAGCAGTACTTC; CDR3aa: CASSFPAGRTLGEQYF; v_gene: TRBV7-9; abundance: many; j_gene: TRBJ2-7; d_gene: NA
CDR3nt: TGTGCCATCAGTGAGTCGATATGGGGGGCAGGAGGGGCCAACGTCCTGACTTTC; CDR3aa: CAISESIWGAGGANVLTF; v_gene: TRBV10-3; abundance: few; j_gene: TRBJ2-6; d_gene: NA
CDR3nt: TGTGCCTGGAGGAAGGGGTCGGGCACTGAAGCTTTCTTT; CDR3aa: CAWRKGSGTEAFF; v_gene: TRBV30; abundance: many; j_gene: TRBJ1-1; d_gene: NA
CDR3nt: TGTGCCAGTCCAGCGGGAGCGCCGAGCACCGGGGAGCTGTTTTTT; CDR3aa: CASPAGAPSTGELFF; v_gene: TRBV6-1; abundance: many; j_gene: TRBJ2-2; d_gene: TRBD2
CDR3nt: TGTGCCAGCAGAGAGACCACAGGGGGGGAGCTGTTTTTT; CDR3aa: CASRETTGGELFF; v_gene: TRBV12-3/TRBV12-4; abundance: few; j_gene: TRBJ2-2; d_gene: NA
CDR3nt: TGTGCCAGCAGTACGACAGGGATCGGGGAGCTGTTTTTT; CDR3aa: CASSTTGIGELFF; v_gene: TRBV12-3/TRBV12-4; abundance: many; j_gene: TRBJ2-2; d_gene: TRBD1
CDR3nt: TGTGCCTGGAGTGTTTCACAGTTTGAAGCTTTCTTT; CDR3aa: CAWSVSQFEAFF; v_gene: TRBV30; abundance: many; j_gene: TRBJ1-1; d_gene: NA
CDR3nt: TGCGCCAGCAGTCAAATGACAGGGTTCGTCTACGAGCAGTACTTC; CDR3aa: CASSQMTGFVYEQYF; v_gene: TRBV5-1; abundance: many; j_gene: TRBJ2-7; d_gene: TRBD1
CDR3nt: TGTGCCAGCACCTCGCCGGGTGAAAAACTGTTTTTT; CDR3aa: CASTSPGEKLFF; v_gene: TRBV6-1; abundance: many; j_gene: TRBJ1-4; d_gene: NA
CDR3nt: TGTGCCAGCAGCCCTGGGGGCACATATGGCTACACCTTC; CDR3aa: CASSPGGTYGYTF; v_gene: TRBV28; abundance: many; j_gene: TRBJ1-2; d_gene: NA
CDR3nt: TGTGCCAGCAGCTTGAAGACTAGCGGGATGCCCTACGAGCAGTACTTC; CDR3aa: CASSLKTSGMPYEQYF; v_gene: TRBV5-4; abundance: NA; j_gene: TRBJ2-7; d_gene: TRBD2
CDR3nt: TGTGCCAGCAGCCGCGGATCCTACAATGAGCAGTTCTTC; CDR3aa: CASSRGSYNEQFF; v_gene: TRBV6-2/TRBV6-3; abundance: many; j_gene: TRBJ2-1; d_gene: NA
CDR3nt: TGTGCCAGCAGTGAAGTCTCTACTAGCGGGCTCAACTACGAGCAGTACTTC; CDR3aa: CASSEVSTSGLNYEQYF; v_gene: TRBV2; abundance: many; j_gene: TRBJ2-7; d_gene: TRBD2
CDR3nt: TGTGCCAGCAGTTTATCGGGGTCAGGGTTGGGCGAGCAGTACTTC; CDR3aa: CASSLSGSGLGEQYF; v_gene: TRBV27; abundance: many; j_gene: TRBJ2-7; d_gene: NA
CDR3nt: TGTGCCAGCAACCACGGGACAGCAAATGAAAAACTGTTTTTT; CDR3aa: CASNHGTANEKLFF; v_gene: TRBV3-1; abundance: many; j_gene: TRBJ1-4; d_gene: TRBD1
CDR3nt: TGCAGCGTTGAAGATCTTAGCCGAGCCCGGGAGCTGTTTTTT; CDR3aa: CSVEDLSRARELFF; v_gene: TRBV29-1; abundance: NA; j_gene: TRBJ2-2; d_gene: NA
CDR3nt: TGCAGTGTTCGGGACCCGGGCCTCCACGAGCAGTACTTC; CDR3aa: CSVRDPGLHEQYF; v_gene: TRBV20-1; abundance: many; j_gene: TRBJ2-7; d_gene: NA
CDR3nt: TGTGCCAGCAGCCTCCCTCTAGCCAGGTCCTACAATGAGCAGTTCTTC; CDR3aa: CASSLPLARSYNEQFF; v_gene: TRBV7-9; abundance: NA; j_gene: TRBJ2-1; d_gene: NA
CDR3nt: TGTGCCAGTAGTGGGACAGGGGGCTCTGGTGAGCAGTTCTTC; CDR3aa: CASSGTGGSGEQFF; v_gene: TRBV19; abundance: NA; j_gene: TRBJ2-1; d_gene: TRBD1
CDR3nt: TGCAGTGCTAGAGGGGAACAGGACCTCTTAACCCACTATGGCTACACCTTC; CDR3aa: CSARGEQDLLTHYGYTF; v_gene: TRBV20-1; abundance: few; j_gene: TRBJ1-2; d_gene: NA
CDR3nt: TGTGCCAGCAGCTCCGCATGGACTAGCGGGGGGGAGCAGTTCTTC; CDR3aa: CASSSAWTSGGEQFF; v_gene: TRBV7-3; abundance: many; j_gene: TRBJ2-1; d_gene: TRBD2
CDR3nt: TGTGCCAGTACCGTGGGGGGGGTTGGCAATCAGCCCCAGCATTTT; CDR3aa: CASTVGGVGNQPQHF; v_gene: TRBV5-6; abundance: NA; j_gene: TRBJ1-5; d_gene: NA
CDR3nt: TGTGCCAGCAGTGGGAACGACGGGACTAGCGGGGGGTCCTGGGATGAGCAGTTCTTC; CDR3aa: CASSGNDGTSGGSWDEQFF; v_gene: TRBV2; abundance: many; j_gene: TRBJ2-1; d_gene: TRBD2
CDR3nt: TGTGCCAGCAGTGCGACGGGGGGCCAAGAGACCCAGTACTTC; CDR3aa: CASSATGGQETQYF; v_gene: TRBV6-2/TRBV6-3; abundance: many; j_gene: TRBJ2-5; d_gene: TRBD2
CDR3nt: TGTGCCAGCAGGGGGGACAGGGGCCTGAACACTGAAGCTTTCTTT; CDR3aa: CASRGDRGLNTEAFF; v_gene: TRBV27; abundance: many; j_gene: TRBJ1-1; d_gene: TRBD1
CDR3nt: TGCGCCAGCAGCTTGGAGCCAAAACCCTACGAGCAGTACTTC; CDR3aa: CASSLEPKPYEQYF; v_gene: TRBV5-1; abundance: many; j_gene: TRBJ2-7; d_gene: NA
CDR3nt: TGTGCCAGCAGTTTTCAGGATCTGAACACTGAAGCTTTCTTT; CDR3aa: CASSFQDLNTEAFF; v_gene: TRBV12-3/TRBV12-4; abundance: many; j_gene: TRBJ1-1; d_gene: NA
CDR3nt: TGTGCCAGCAGTAAGGATTTCTATAGCAATCAGCCCCAGCATTTT; CDR3aa: CASSKDFYSNQPQHF; v_gene: TRBV27; abundance: NA; j_gene: TRBJ1-5; d_gene: NA
CDR3nt: TGTGCCAGCAGTTTATTCGGGGCCCCTTTTTCCAATGAGCAGTTCTTC; CDR3aa: CASSLFGAPFSNEQFF; v_gene: TRBV12-3/TRBV12-4; abundance: many; j_gene: TRBJ2-1; d_gene: NA
CDR3nt: TGCGCCAGCAGCTTGGGGGGCGGGAACACTGGAGCTTTCTTT; CDR3aa: CASSLGGGNTGAFF; v_gene: TRBV5-1; abundance: once; j_gene: TRBJ1-1; d_gene: NA
CDR3nt: TGTGCCAGCAGTTCCATGACAGGGGGCTCCTACAATGAGCAGTTCTTC; CDR3aa: CASSSMTGGSYNEQFF; v_gene: TRBV6-9; abundance: NA; j_gene: TRBJ2-1; d_gene: TRBD1
CDR3nt: TGCGCCAGCAGGAATTTAGCGGGACAAGAGACCCAGTACTTC; CDR3aa: CASRNLAGQETQYF; v_gene: TRBV5-1; abundance: many; j_gene: TRBJ2-5; d_gene: TRBD2